Below, 28 T cell receptor beta chains from the same sample are listed, as sequenced in a study of blood T cell repertoires in COVID-19. This table comes from immunoSEQ multiplex PCR, and its TCRdb copy is limited to in-frame clones, with some not included. The sample holds about 270,000 clones, less than 90% seen once. Sample: peripheral blood. These receptors originate from a woman aged 70-85 years with COVID-19, enrolled during active disease.

In DNA form, the CDR3 reads TGCGCCAGCAGCTCTAGACAGGCGATTGAGACCCAGTACTTC. This encodes CASSSRQAIETQYF. The V call is TRBV5-1, the J call TRBJ2-5, with D maybe TRBD1 (6 bases). The CDR3 spans 14 residues. CDR1 and CDR2 from the germline V gene are SGHRS and YFSETQ. V was cut by 3 bases and J by 5 bases, with 14 bases left in between.

This chain connects TRBV7-9 to TRBJ1-2, with D possibly being TRBD1 (6 bases). V was trimmed by 3 bases and J by 2 bases, leaving 10 bases between them. Germline V gene sequence: CDR1 SEHNR, CDR2 FQNEAQ (reference sequence). This CDR3 spans 14 amino acids. For the CDR3, the DNA is TGTGCCAGCAGCTTTATAGGACAGAACTATGGCTACACCTTC. Translating it yields CASSFIGQNYGYTF.

The sample holds one count of this clone. The V gene is TRBV7-9, the J gene TRBJ1-4, with TRBD1 matching over 8 bases. The CDR3 length is 14 residues. Germline trimming cut 5 bases from V and 5 bases from J; bases unmatched to any gene: 4. The germline CDR1 and CDR2 sequences are SEHNR and FQNEAQ (reference sequence). The CDR3 nucleotides are TGTGCCAGCAGCACGAGGACAGGGAATGAAAAACTGTTTTTT. Encoded protein: CASSTRTGNEKLFF.

This clone was found a few times. The genes are TRBV10-3 and TRBJ2-2; D is perhaps TRBD2 (6 bases). Deletions cut 6 bases from V and 7 bases from J, with 18 bases between. Germline V gene data show CDR1 as ENHRY and CDR2 as SYGVKD. The CDR3 length is 15 residues. In DNA, the CDR3 is TGTGCCATCAGCAGACCTAGCGAATTAGACGGGGAGCTGTTTTTT. Amino acid sequence: CAISRPSELDGELFF.

The chain links TRBV27 to TRBJ2-3; 10 nucleotides match TRBD2. Germline CDR1 and CDR2: MNHEY and SMNVEV (reference sequence). There are 15 residues in the CDR3. V lost 5 bases, J lost 4 bases, and 6 bases stayed unmatched. The CDR3 reads CASSPLAGAADTQYF. In DNA form, the CDR3 reads TGTGCCAGCAGTCCCCTAGCGGGGGCAGCAGATACGCAGTATTTT.

This clone turned up a few times. The chain employs TRBV24-1 and TRBJ1-2; 12 nucleotides line up with TRBD1. Per the germline V gene, CDR1 is KGHDR and CDR2 is SFDVKD. CDR3 length: 16 amino acids. The trim removed 0 bases at V and 8 bases at J, leaving 6 bases unmatched. CDR3 sequence (DNA): TGTGCCACCAGTGATTTGGGGACAGGGGGCATCGTAGGCTACACCTTC. This codes for CATSDLGTGGIVGYTF.

The genes are TRBV25-1 and TRBJ1-1; TRBD1 is a possible D gene (5 bases). The germline V and J ends were trimmed by 8 bases and 6 bases, with 31 bases remaining between them. The CDR3 is made up of 18 amino acids. Germline V CDR1 and CDR2: MGHDK, SYGVNS. The CDR3 is CASRHNDCLPPGRAEAFF. DNA for the CDR3: TGTGCCAGCCGACATAACGACTGTCTCCCACCCGGCAGGGCTGAAGCTTTCTTT.

The V gene is TRBV27, the J gene TRBJ1-2, with no clear D. Germline V CDR1 and CDR2: MNHEY, SMNVEV (reference sequence). Trimming removed 4 bases at V and 6 bases at J, with 18 bases between. The CDR3 sequence is 15 residues long. CDR3 coding DNA: TGTGCCAGCAGTTCCTCCGACGGTAGGAGGGATGGCTACACCTTC. Its protein product is CASSSSDGRRDGYTF.

This clone was seen once. This sequence joins TRBV7-2 and TRBJ1-4; D not resolved. Deletions cut 5 bases from V and 0 bases from J, with 7 bases between. Germline CDR1 reads SGHTA; CDR2 reads FQGNSA. The CDR3 runs to 14 residues. The CDR3 nucleotides are TGTGCCAGCAGCGCCGGAGCAACTAATGAAAAACTGTTTTTT. The encoded protein is CASSAGATNEKLFF.

This chain links TRBV10-3 with TRBJ2-1; 11 nucleotides agree with TRBD2. Germline assignment: CDR1 ENHRY and CDR2 SYGVKD. Trimming at V came to 5 bases and at J to 10 bases, leaving 7 bases not matched to a gene. CDR3 length: 14 residues. The CDR3, as DNA: TGTGCCATCAGTATAGCGGGGGGGATCAGGGAGCAGTTCTTC. As protein: CAISIAGGIREQFF.

The chain has TRBV10-2 and TRBJ2-5, with TRBD2 identical over 16 bases. The CDR3 totals 16 residues. Germline lookup yields CDR1 WSHSY and CDR2 SAAADI. V gave up 7 bases and J gave up 5 bases; unmatched junction bases: 7. In DNA form, the CDR3 reads TGCGCCAGCACGCCGGGACTAGCGGGGGGGTATGAGACCCAGTACTTC. Residues: CASTPGLAGGYETQYF.

The chain combines TRBV27 with TRBJ2-5, with 10 bases identical to TRBD2. The V gene end was trimmed by 5 bases and the J gene end by 0 bases; junction bases not matched to a gene: 3. The CDR3 has 15 residues. CDR1 and CDR2 (germline): MNHEY, SMNVEV (reference sequence). The CDR3 region has the DNA TGTGCCAGCAGTCTTAGCGGGGGGTACCAAGAGACCCAGTACTTC. It encodes CASSLSGGYQETQYF.

This sequence joins TRBV5-1 and TRBJ1-1, with no clear D. Germline values: CDR1 SGHRS, CDR2 YFSETQ. The CDR3 runs 15 residues. Trimming left V 3 bases short and J 4 bases short, with 16 bases between. This CDR3 is CASSSLDSRTTEAFF. In nucleotides, the CDR3 is TGCGCCAGCAGCTCACTGGACTCAAGGACCACTGAAGCTTTCTTT.

V and J are TRBV30 and TRBJ1-1, with D unclear. The CDR3 covers 12 residues. CDR1 is GTSNPN and CDR2 is SVGIG in the germline V gene (reference sequence). Between the trimmed V and J ends, which lost 5 bases and 2 bases, there was a span of 9 bases. The DNA for the CDR3 is TGTGCCTGGGGGCCCCTAAACACTGAAGCTTTCTTT. As protein: CAWGPLNTEAFF. The complete variable domain, with remaining parts taken from reference TRBV30 and TRBJ1-1, reads SQTIHQWPATLVQPVGSPLSLECTVEGTSNPNLYWYRQAAGRGLQLLFYSVGIGQISSEVPQNLSASRPQDRQFILSSKKLLLSDSGFYLCAWGPLNTEAFFGQGTRLTVV.

This chain links TRBV7-2 with TRBJ2-5, with TRBD1 identical over 9 bases. The CDR3 extends over 15 amino acids. V shed 5 bases and J 5 bases; nucleotides not matched to a gene: 9. Germline values: CDR1 SGHTA, CDR2 FQGNSA. The CDR3 loop reads CASSPHRGLEETQYF. The CDR3 DNA follows: TGTGCCAGCAGCCCACACAGGGGGCTAGAGGAGACCCAGTACTTC.

V is TRBV7-2 and J is TRBJ1-5; D is possibly TRBD1 (5 bases). CDR1 and CDR2 from the germline V gene are SGHTA and FQGNSA. The V end lost 5 bases, the J end lost 5 bases, and 16 bases lay between the germline ends. The CDR3 is 15 residues long. DNA for the CDR3: TGTGCCAGCAGCAATAGCGGCGGGGGGGATCAGCCCCAGCATTTT. Its protein is CASSNSGGGDQPQHF.

The rearrangement links TRBV3-1 (or the pseudogene TRBV3-2) to TRBJ2-3, with D possibly TRBD2 on 6 matching bases. In germline, CDR1 is LGHDT, CDR2 YNNKEL (reference sequence). The CDR3 is made up of 15 amino acids. The V end lost 4 bases, the J end lost 2 bases, and 13 bases lay between the germline ends. The CDR3 coding sequence is TGTGCCAGCAGCCTCGCGGGACTCAACACAGATACGCAGTATTTT. This encodes CASSLAGLNTDTQYF.

As concerns this clone: This sample includes further DNA sequences coding for the same CDR3. CDR3 protein: CASSLSGVQETQYF. For the CDR3, the DNA is TGCGCCAGCAGCTTGTCAGGGGTTCAAGAGACCCAGTACTTC. The rearrangement joins TRBV5-1 to TRBJ2-5; the D gene is possibly TRBD1 (6 bases). The CDR3 runs 14 residues. CDR1 and CDR2 (germline): SGHRS, YFSETQ. V shed 1 base and J shed 2 bases, with 9 bases lying between them.

The genes are TRBV23-1 and TRBJ1-1, with 7 positions matching TRBD1. TRBV23-1 is annotated as an ORF whose role is uncertain. The length of the CDR3 is 16 residues. With V trimmed by 2 bases and J by 1 base, 7 bases remained unmatched. CDR3 region: CASSQGTETTNTEAFF. In nucleotides, the CDR3 is TGCGCCAGCAGTCAAGGGACAGAAACTACGAACACTGAAGCTTTCTTT.

This chain links TRBV7-2 with TRBJ1-2; TRBD1 is a possible D gene (6 bases). V was cut by 5 bases and J by 2 bases, with 12 bases left in between. The CDR3 is 14 amino acids. The germline gives CDR1 SGHTA, CDR2 FQGNSA. The CDR3 spells CASSEPGQNYGYTF. The CDR3 DNA reads TGTGCCAGCAGCGAGCCGGGACAAAACTATGGCTACACCTTC.

In this sample, this clone turned up once. The chain combines TRBV3-1 (or the pseudogene TRBV3-2) with TRBJ1-5; no reliable D call. The V end lost 1 base, the J end lost 10 bases, and 8 bases lay between the germline ends. The germline V gene encodes CDR1 LGHDT and CDR2 YNNKEL (reference sequence). The CDR3 extends over 12 amino acids. CDR3: CASSQGATPQHF. CDR3 DNA sequence: TGTGCCAGCAGCCAAGGGGCTACACCCCAGCATTTT.

The gene calls are TRBV2 and TRBJ2-2; 12 bases are shared with TRBD2. The CDR3 loop spans 17 amino acids. After removal of 1 base from V and 7 bases from J, the junction contained 7 bases not matched to a gene. The V gene's germline CDR1 is SNHLY and CDR2 FYNNEI. The CDR3 region has the DNA TGTGCCAGCAGTGAAGACCCTAGCGGGGGGGCGGTCGGGGAGCTGTTTTTT. The encoded protein is CASSEDPSGGAVGELFF.

The chain couples TRBV5-4 to TRBJ2-5; D possibly corresponds to TRBD1 (7 bases). Germline-derived CDR1 and CDR2 are SGHNT and YYREEE (reference sequence). CDR3 length: 16 residues. V gave up 3 bases and J gave up 5 bases, with 20 bases separating them. The CDR3 reads CASSSGGGGPRETQYF. In DNA, the CDR3 is TGTGCCAGCAGCTCAGGGGGTGGGGGGCCACGGGAGACCCAGTACTTC.

This chain joins TRBV12-3 or TRBV12-4 and TRBJ2-6; 7 bases map to TRBD1. The CDR3 sequence is 13 residues long. V trimming: 5 bases; J trimming: 8 bases; junction bases outside the gene matches: 3. The CDR3 here is CASSPDRSNVLTF. Here the CDR3 DNA reads TGTGCCAGCAGTCCGGACAGGTCCAACGTCCTGACTTTC.

V gene TRBV7-2 combines with J gene TRBJ2-3; 7 nucleotides line up with TRBD2. The J segment lost 5 bases and the V segment lost 2 bases, leaving 10 bases of the junction unmatched. The V gene's germline CDR1 is SGHTA and CDR2 FQGNSA. There are 16 residues in the CDR3. CDR3 in amino acids: CASSLFPGGGGDTQYF. The CDR3, as DNA: TGTGCCAGCAGCTTATTTCCGGGGGGTGGTGGAGATACGCAGTATTTT.

This clone was recorded only once. The chain combines TRBV30 with TRBJ2-7; D perhaps matches TRBD1 (5 bases). CDR1 is GTSNPN, CDR2 SVGIG, per germline (reference sequence). V lost 8 bases to trimming and J lost 3 bases, with 20 bases between them. This CDR3 has 14 amino acids. The CDR3 region has the DNA TGTGCCGGAGCCCTTCAGGGAAGGTTCTACGAGCAGTACTTC. Translation: CAGALQGRFYEQYF.

This clone was picked up a small number of times. J is TRBJ2-7 and V is TRBV5-1, with 7 bases aligning to TRBD1. The CDR3 is 15 residues long. The V and J ends lost 2 bases and 5 bases, in that order; junction bases with no gene match: 10. Germline CDR1 is SGHRS and CDR2 is YFSETQ. For the CDR3, the DNA is TGCGCCAGCAGCTTTCGGACAGGAGCCTTAGACGAGCAGTACTTC. This sequence encodes CASSFRTGALDEQYF.

This clone is labeled medium-sized (0.01 to 0.1%). The chain recombines TRBV19 with TRBJ1-3; D is unclear. The germline V gene encodes CDR1 LNHDA and CDR2 SQIVND (reference sequence). This CDR3 contains 14 residues. Trimming took 6 bases from V and 0 from J, leaving 9 bases between them. CDR3 loop: CASRGGDSGNTIYF. The DNA of the CDR3 is TGTGCCAGTAGAGGAGGTGACTCTGGAAACACCATATATTTT.